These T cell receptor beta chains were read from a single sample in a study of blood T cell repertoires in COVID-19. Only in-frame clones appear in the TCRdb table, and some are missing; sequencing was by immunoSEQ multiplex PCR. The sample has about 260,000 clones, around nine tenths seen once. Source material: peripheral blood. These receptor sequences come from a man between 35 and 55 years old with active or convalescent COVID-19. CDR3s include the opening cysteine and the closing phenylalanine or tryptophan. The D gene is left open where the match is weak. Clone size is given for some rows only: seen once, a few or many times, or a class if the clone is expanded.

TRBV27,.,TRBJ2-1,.,CASSLGGMGDEQFF,TGTGCCAGCAGTTTAGGCGGGATGGGCGATGAGCAGTTCTTC
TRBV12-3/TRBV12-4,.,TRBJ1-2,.,CASSNGDYGYTF,TGTGCCAGCAGTAACGGTGACTATGGCTACACCTTC
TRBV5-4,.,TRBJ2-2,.,CASSPYRQNTGELFF,TGTGCCAGCAGCCCGTATAGACAGAACACCGGGGAGCTGTTTTTT
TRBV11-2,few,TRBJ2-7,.,CASSLGPPGGYEQYF,TGTGCCAGCAGCTTAGGGCCCCCAGGGGGGTACGAGCAGTACTTC
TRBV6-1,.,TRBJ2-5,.,CASSEGQVLSETQYF,TGTGCCAGCAGTGAAGGACAGGTTCTTTCGGAGACCCAGTACTTC
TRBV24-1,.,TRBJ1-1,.,CATSDSGFTEAFF,TGTGCCACCAGTGATTCAGGGTTCACTGAAGCTTTCTTT
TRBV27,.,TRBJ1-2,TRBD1,CASSPGSGQGNYGYTF,TGTGCCAGCAGTCCAGGTTCGGGACAGGGGAACTATGGCTACACCTTC
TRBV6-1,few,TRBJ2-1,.,CASSEYPSSYNEQFF,TGTGCCAGCAGTGAGTATCCGAGCTCCTACAATGAGCAGTTCTTC
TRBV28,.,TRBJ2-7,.,CASSFPSSPRVSEQYF,TGTGCCAGCAGTTTTCCCTCCTCGCCCAGGGTTTCCGAGCAGTACTTC
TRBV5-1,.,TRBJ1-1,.,CASSVTQGLGEAFF,TGCGCCAGCAGCGTTACCCAGGGACTGGGAGAAGCTTTCTTT
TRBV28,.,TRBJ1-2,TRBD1,CASSPTGGGYNGYTF,TGTGCCAGCAGCCCCACGGGAGGGGGCTACAATGGCTACACCTTC
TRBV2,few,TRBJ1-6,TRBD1,CASSEGQPNSPLHF,TGTGCCAGCAGTGAGGGACAGCCAAATTCACCCCTCCACTTT
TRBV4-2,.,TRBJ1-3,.,CASSQESTIFSGNTIYF,TGTGCCAGCAGCCAAGAATCTACCATATTCTCTGGAAACACCATATATTTT
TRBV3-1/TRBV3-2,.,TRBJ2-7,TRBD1,CASSQDIGRDRGSYEQYF,TGTGCCAGCAGCCAAGATATAGGCCGCGACAGGGGTTCCTACGAGCAGTACTTC
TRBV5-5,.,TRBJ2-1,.,CASSPGGSNEQFF,TGTGCCAGCAGCCCAGGGGGGTCGAATGAGCAGTTCTTC